Listed below are T cell receptor beta chains from one sample, sequenced in a study of cytomegalovirus exposure and HLA in healthy donors. Using immunoSEQ multiplex PCR, the repertoire was profiled, and TCRdb retains in-frame clones only, with some absent. Here the sample spans some 140,000 clones, 60% to 85% being singletons. The sequenced sample was PBMCs. The receptor set was obtained from a man aged 18 to 29 in good health and CMV-seronegative. CDR3s include the opening cysteine and the closing phenylalanine or tryptophan. D genes are given only for firm matches. Clone size is not always given. Where it is, it says once, few, many or a class for expanded clones.

clone size: -
D gene: TRBD2
V gene: TRBV4-2
J gene: TRBJ2-2
CDR3 protein: CASSQETGRGNTGELFF
CDR3 DNA: TGTGCCAGCAGCCAAGAAACGGGGCGGGGGAATACCGGGGAGCTGTTTTTT

clone size: -
D gene: -
V gene: TRBV12-5
J gene: TRBJ1-3
CDR3 protein: CASGPTGTGNTIYF
CDR3 DNA: TGTGCTAGTGGCCCCACAGGGACTGGAAACACCATATATTTT

clone size: -
D gene: -
V gene: TRBV5-4
J gene: TRBJ1-2
CDR3 protein: CASSAPTEANYGYTF
CDR3 DNA: TGTGCCAGCAGCGCCCCGACAGAAGCTAACTATGGCTACACCTTC

clone size: -
D gene: -
V gene: TRBV4-1
J gene: TRBJ2-7
CDR3 protein: CASSQVLVRVGVSSYEQYF
CDR3 DNA: TGCGCCAGCAGCCAAGTCCTTGTTCGGGTGGGAGTGAGTTCCTACGAGCAGTACTTC

clone size: -
D gene: -
V gene: TRBV19
J gene: TRBJ2-7
CDR3 protein: CASSFGQSYEQYF
CDR3 DNA: TGTGCCAGTAGCTTTGGACAGTCCTACGAGCAGTACTTC

clone size: few
D gene: -
V gene: TRBV2
J gene: TRBJ1-2
CDR3 protein: CASSGDTLGGYTF
CDR3 DNA: TGTGCCAGCAGTGGGGACACCCTCGGGGGCTACACCTTC

clone size: -
D gene: -
V gene: TRBV13
J gene: TRBJ2-1
CDR3 protein: CASRHHNGHTRNNEQFF
CDR3 DNA: TGTGCCAGCAGACACCACAATGGGCATACAAGAAACAATGAGCAGTTCTTC

clone size: -
D gene: -
V gene: TRBV7-9
J gene: TRBJ1-1
CDR3 protein: CASSARQTEAFF
CDR3 DNA: TGTGCCAGCAGCGCTCGACAGACTGAAGCTTTCTTT

clone size: -
D gene: -
V gene: TRBV28
J gene: TRBJ2-3
CDR3 protein: CASSLFQGPDTQYF
CDR3 DNA: TGTGCCAGCAGTTTATTCCAGGGGCCAGATACGCAGTATTTT

clone size: -
D gene: TRBD1
V gene: TRBV4-3
J gene: TRBJ1-2
CDR3 protein: CASSHAEQGARYGYTF
CDR3 DNA: TGCGCCAGCAGCCACGCGGAACAGGGGGCACGCTATGGCTACACCTTC

clone size: -
D gene: -
V gene: TRBV30
J gene: TRBJ1-2
CDR3 protein: CAWSAHSYGYTF
CDR3 DNA: TGTGCCTGGAGTGCCCACAGCTATGGCTACACCTTC

clone size: -
D gene: -
V gene: TRBV5-1
J gene: TRBJ2-7
CDR3 protein: CASSLKRGESTYEQYF
CDR3 DNA: TGCGCCAGCAGTCTCAAAAGGGGTGAGTCTACCTACGAGCAGTACTTC

clone size: -
D gene: TRBD1
V gene: TRBV7-2
J gene: TRBJ1-6
CDR3 protein: CASSMGTGSSPLHF
CDR3 DNA: TGTGCCAGCAGTATGGGGACAGGGAGTTCACCCCTCCACTTT

clone size: -
D gene: -
V gene: TRBV18
J gene: TRBJ1-6
CDR3 protein: CASSPRVGSGNSPLHF
CDR3 DNA: TGTGCCAGCTCACCACGGGTCGGGTCGGGTAATTCACCCCTCCACTTT

clone size: few
D gene: TRBD1
V gene: TRBV2
J gene: TRBJ1-2
CDR3 protein: CARSGGDSYGYTF
CDR3 DNA: TGTGCCAGAAGTGGAGGGGACAGCTATGGCTACACCTTC

clone size: -
D gene: -
V gene: TRBV19
J gene: TRBJ1-5
CDR3 protein: CASSTGATYNQPQHF
CDR3 DNA: TGTGCCAGTAGTACAGGGGCAACCTACAATCAGCCCCAGCATTTT

clone size: -
D gene: -
V gene: TRBV14
J gene: TRBJ2-1
CDR3 protein: CASSQFRGGSYNEQFF
CDR3 DNA: TGTGCCAGCAGCCAATTTCGAGGGGGTTCCTACAATGAGCAGTTCTTC

clone size: once
D gene: -
V gene: TRBV5-1
J gene: TRBJ1-6
CDR3 protein: CASSLTTGYNSPLHF
CDR3 DNA: TGCGCCAGCAGCTTGACAACAGGGTATAATTCACCCCTCCACTTT

clone size: -
D gene: -
V gene: TRBV10-3
J gene: TRBJ1-1
CDR3 protein: CAIRQEGNTEAFF
CDR3 DNA: TGTGCCATCAGACAGGAGGGGAACACTGAAGCTTTCTTT

clone size: -
D gene: -
V gene: TRBV5-1
J gene: TRBJ2-7
CDR3 protein: CASSLGDSNYEQYF
CDR3 DNA: TGCGCCAGCAGCTTGGGAGACAGTAACTACGAGCAGTACTTC

clone size: -
D gene: TRBD1
V gene: TRBV29-1
J gene: TRBJ2-7
CDR3 protein: CSGGDLGQGSEQYF
CDR3 DNA: TGCAGCGGGGGGGACCTGGGACAGGGTAGCGAGCAGTACTTC

clone size: -
D gene: -
V gene: TRBV30
J gene: TRBJ1-5
CDR3 protein: CAWSAESGSNQPQHF
CDR3 DNA: TGTGCCTGGAGTGCGGAGAGCGGTAGCAATCAGCCCCAGCATTTT

clone size: -
D gene: TRBD1
V gene: TRBV5-6
J gene: TRBJ1-5
CDR3 protein: CASSLGQGARQPQHF
CDR3 DNA: TGTGCCAGCAGCTTGGGACAGGGGGCCCGACAGCCCCAGCATTTT

clone size: -
D gene: TRBD1
V gene: TRBV5-5
J gene: TRBJ1-6
CDR3 protein: CASSLSGTGNSPLHF
CDR3 DNA: TGTGCCAGCAGCTTGTCAGGGACAGGTAATTCACCCCTCCACTTT

clone size: -
D gene: TRBD2
V gene: TRBV12-5
J gene: TRBJ2-3
CDR3 protein: CASGLTRTGGLAGISTDTQYF
CDR3 DNA: TGTGCTAGTGGTTTGACTAGGACGGGAGGCCTAGCGGGGATTAGCACAGATACGCAGTATTTT

clone size: -
D gene: -
V gene: TRBV19
J gene: TRBJ2-7
CDR3 protein: CASSIAFTDLYEQYF
CDR3 DNA: TGTGCCAGTAGTATAGCATTCACAGACCTCTACGAGCAGTACTTC

clone size: few
D gene: -
V gene: TRBV2
J gene: TRBJ1-5
CDR3 protein: CASIGRADQPQHF
CDR3 DNA: TGTGCCAGCATAGGGAGGGCAGATCAGCCCCAGCATTTT

clone size: few
D gene: -
V gene: TRBV6-5
J gene: TRBJ1-2
CDR3 protein: CASSTWRDNYGYTF
CDR3 DNA: TGTGCCAGCAGTACCTGGAGGGATAACTATGGCTACACCTTC

clone size: -
D gene: TRBD1
V gene: TRBV11-2
J gene: TRBJ1-1
CDR3 protein: CASSSWGQREAFF
CDR3 DNA: TGTGCCAGCAGCTCTTGGGGACAGCGTGAAGCTTTCTTT

clone size: -
D gene: -
V gene: TRBV6-5
J gene: TRBJ2-2
CDR3 protein: CASLKGGGTGELFF
CDR3 DNA: TGTGCCAGCCTAAAGGGAGGGGGCACCGGGGAGCTGTTTTTT

clone size: -
D gene: TRBD2
V gene: TRBV11-3
J gene: TRBJ2-1
CDR3 protein: CASSPGGSGGAFQFF
CDR3 DNA: TGTGCCAGCAGCCCTGGGGGTAGCGGGGGGGCCTTCCAGTTCTTC

clone size: -
D gene: -
V gene: TRBV9
J gene: TRBJ1-3
CDR3 protein: CASSVLSGNTIYF
CDR3 DNA: TGTGCCAGCAGCGTACTCTCTGGAAACACCATATATTTT

clone size: -
D gene: -
V gene: TRBV7-9
J gene: TRBJ1-2
CDR3 protein: CASSLPGGIYGYTF
CDR3 DNA: TGTGCCAGCAGCTTACCGGGGGGGATCTATGGCTACACCTTC

clone size: -
D gene: TRBD2
V gene: TRBV7-2
J gene: TRBJ2-7
CDR3 protein: CASSFSRGIYEQYF
CDR3 DNA: TGTGCCAGCAGCTTCTCGCGGGGGATCTACGAGCAGTACTTC

clone size: -
D gene: -
V gene: TRBV29-1
J gene: TRBJ2-3
CDR3 protein: CSVVESQVTDTQYF
CDR3 DNA: TGCAGCGTTGTTGAGTCTCAGGTCACAGATACGCAGTATTTT

clone size: once
D gene: -
V gene: TRBV25-1
J gene: TRBJ2-1
CDR3 protein: CASSVRRAGTVSEQFF
CDR3 DNA: TGTGCCAGCAGTGTACGGAGGGCCGGCACGGTTAGTGAGCAGTTCTTC

clone size: -
D gene: TRBD2
V gene: TRBV19
J gene: TRBJ2-5
CDR3 protein: CASSMDGGAESETQYF
CDR3 DNA: TGTGCCAGTAGTATGGACGGGGGGGCTGAATCGGAGACCCAGTACTTC

clone size: -
D gene: -
V gene: TRBV5-4
J gene: TRBJ2-1
CDR3 protein: CASGRVSYNEQFF
CDR3 DNA: TGTGCCAGCGGGCGGGTTTCCTACAATGAGCAGTTCTTC

clone size: once
D gene: -
V gene: TRBV19
J gene: TRBJ1-4
CDR3 protein: CATRHGGNEKLFF
CDR3 DNA: TGTGCCACCCGACACGGCGGGAATGAAAAACTGTTTTTT

clone size: -
D gene: -
V gene: TRBV5-4
J gene: TRBJ1-1
CDR3 protein: CASSPGYLNTEAFF
CDR3 DNA: TGTGCCAGCAGTCCAGGGTACTTGAACACTGAAGCTTTCTTT

clone size: few
D gene: TRBD1
V gene: TRBV29-1
J gene: TRBJ1-1
CDR3 protein: CSVNGQAGTEAFF
CDR3 DNA: TGCAGCGTGAACGGACAGGCGGGGACTGAAGCTTTCTTT

clone size: few
D gene: -
V gene: TRBV12-5
J gene: TRBJ1-1
CDR3 protein: CASRGNTEAFF
CDR3 DNA: TGTGCTAGTCGGGGGAACACTGAAGCTTTCTTT

clone size: -
D gene: TRBD1
V gene: TRBV5-1
J gene: TRBJ1-6
CDR3 protein: CASSSFPRGQGESPLHF
CDR3 DNA: TGCGCCAGCAGCTCTTTTCCCCGGGGACAGGGAGAATCACCCCTCCACTTT

clone size: -
D gene: TRBD1
V gene: TRBV7-2
J gene: TRBJ1-3
CDR3 protein: CASSDRGTLLGGNTIYF
CDR3 DNA: TGTGCCAGCAGTGACAGGGGCACCTTGCTTGGTGGAAACACCATATATTTT

clone size: once
D gene: TRBD1
V gene: TRBV7-8
J gene: TRBJ2-2
CDR3 protein: CASSVRTGGNTGELFF
CDR3 DNA: TGTGCCAGCAGCGTAAGGACAGGGGGAAACACCGGGGAGCTGTTTTTT

clone size: -
D gene: -
V gene: TRBV6-1
J gene: TRBJ1-2
CDR3 protein: CASSAWQGQYGYTF
CDR3 DNA: TGTGCCAGCAGCGCCTGGCAGGGACAATATGGCTACACCTTC

clone size: -
D gene: TRBD2
V gene: TRBV10-2
J gene: TRBJ2-7
CDR3 protein: CASSEYSREGEQYF
CDR3 DNA: TGCGCCAGCAGTGAGTATTCCCGGGAGGGCGAGCAGTACTTC